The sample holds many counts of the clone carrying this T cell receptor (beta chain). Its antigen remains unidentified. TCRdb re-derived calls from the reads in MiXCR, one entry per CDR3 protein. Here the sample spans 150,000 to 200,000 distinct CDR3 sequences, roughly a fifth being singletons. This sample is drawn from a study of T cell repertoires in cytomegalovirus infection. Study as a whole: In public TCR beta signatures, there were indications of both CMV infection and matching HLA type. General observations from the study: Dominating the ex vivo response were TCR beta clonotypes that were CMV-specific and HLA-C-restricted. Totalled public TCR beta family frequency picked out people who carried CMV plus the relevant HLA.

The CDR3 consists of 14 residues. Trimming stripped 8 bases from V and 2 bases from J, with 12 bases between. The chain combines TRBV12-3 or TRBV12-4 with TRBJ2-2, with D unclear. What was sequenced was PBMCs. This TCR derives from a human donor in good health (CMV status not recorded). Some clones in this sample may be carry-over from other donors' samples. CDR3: CASLGQINTGELFF. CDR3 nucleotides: TGTGCCAGCCTCGGGCAGATTAACACCGGGGAGCTGTTTTTT.